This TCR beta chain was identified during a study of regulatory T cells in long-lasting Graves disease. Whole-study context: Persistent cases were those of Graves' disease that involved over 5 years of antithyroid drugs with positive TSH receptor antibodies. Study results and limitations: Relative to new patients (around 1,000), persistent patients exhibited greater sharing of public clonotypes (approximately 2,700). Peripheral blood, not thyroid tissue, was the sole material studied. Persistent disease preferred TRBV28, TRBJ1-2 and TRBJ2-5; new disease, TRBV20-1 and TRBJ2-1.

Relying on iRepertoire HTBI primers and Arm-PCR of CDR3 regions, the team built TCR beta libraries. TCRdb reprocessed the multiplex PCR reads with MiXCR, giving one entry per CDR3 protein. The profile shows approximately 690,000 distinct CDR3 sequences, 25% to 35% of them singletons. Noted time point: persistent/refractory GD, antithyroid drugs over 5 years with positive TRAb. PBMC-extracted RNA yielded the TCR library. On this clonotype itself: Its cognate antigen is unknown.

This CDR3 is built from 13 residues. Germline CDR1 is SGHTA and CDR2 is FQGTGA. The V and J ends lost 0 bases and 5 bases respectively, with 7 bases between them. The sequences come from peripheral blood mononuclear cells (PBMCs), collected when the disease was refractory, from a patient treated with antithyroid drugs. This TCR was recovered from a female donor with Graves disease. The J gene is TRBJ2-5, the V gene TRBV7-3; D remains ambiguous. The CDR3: CASSLTNKETQYF. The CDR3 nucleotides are TGTGCCAGCAGCTTAACGAATAAGGAGACCCAGTACTTC.